The T cell receptor (beta chain) described here comes from a study of blood T cell repertoires in COVID-19. Each recovered donor of Cohort 3 presented with two negative PCRs, clearance, or symptom resolution. Profiled with immunoSEQ multiplex PCR; TCRdb holds only in-frame clones, not every one. The sample holds 250,000 to 300,000 clones, approximately 88% seen once. The sample comprised PBMCs or T cells enriched from blood (not recorded which). The sequence derives from a woman aged 40-49 years who had recovered from COVID-19.

CDR3 DNA sequence: TGCGCCAGCAGCTCTCGAGTCAATCAGCCCCAGCATTTT. It codes for CASSSRVNQPQHF. This chain connects TRBV4-1 to TRBJ1-5; unclear D gene. This CDR3 spans 13 amino acids. The V end was cut by 5 bases, the J end by 3 bases, with 8 bases between. Germline V lookup: CDR1 MGHRA, CDR2 YSYEKL.